A selection of T cell receptor beta chains follows, all from one sample in a study of shared clonotypes between healthy human individuals. Repertoires were generated with immunoSEQ multiplex PCR, while TCRdb's copy carries only in-frame clones and drops some. The sample includes approximately 440,000 clones, 60% to 80% of them seen just once. The material sequenced was PBMCs. These receptors originate from a woman between 40 and 55 years old in good health. Some clones in this sample may be carry-over from other donors' samples. CDR3s include the opening cysteine and the closing phenylalanine or tryptophan. A D gene is named only where the DNA matches it firmly. The size entry is marked missing in some rows and otherwise reads once, few, many or a size class.

size: -; J: TRBJ2-2; D: -; V: TRBV6-1; length: 14; CDR3: CASSTDRNTGELFF; DNA: TGTGCCAGCAGTACTGACAGGAACACCGGGGAGCTGTTTTTT
size: -; J: TRBJ2-1; D: -; V: TRBV7-9; length: 17; CDR3: CASSPPGDLAATWGQFF; DNA: TGTGCCAGCAGCCCCCCGGGGGATTTGGCGGCAACCTGGGGGCAGTTCTTC
size: -; J: TRBJ2-7; D: TRBD1; V: TRBV10-3; length: 14; CDR3: CAISEGQGTYEQYF; DNA: TGTGCCATCAGTGAGGGACAGGGGACCTACGAGCAGTACTTC
size: few; J: TRBJ2-7; D: TRBD2; V: TRBV19; length: 17; CDR3: CASSAHGLAGGNYEQYF; DNA: TGTGCCAGTAGTGCGCACGGACTAGCGGGAGGGAACTACGAGCAGTACTTC
size: -; J: TRBJ1-5; D: -; V: TRBV28; length: 13; CDR3: CASSFLGNQPQHF; DNA: TGTGCCAGCAGTTTTCTGGGGAATCAGCCCCAGCATTTT
size: -; J: TRBJ1-5; D: TRBD1; V: TRBV30; length: 18; CDR3: CAWNKGQGALGGNQPQHF; DNA: TGTGCCTGGAACAAGGGACAGGGGGCCCTCGGTGGGAATCAGCCCCAGCATTTT
size: -; J: TRBJ2-7; D: TRBD2; V: TRBV28; length: 17; CDR3: CANTNSGGGGLTYEQYF; DNA: TGTGCCAACACCAACTCCGGGGGGGGCGGCCTTACCTACGAGCAGTACTTC
size: once; J: TRBJ2-5; D: -; V: TRBV28; length: 15; CDR3: CASSLRSARQETQYF; DNA: TGTGCCAGCAGTTTAAGGTCTGCCCGTCAAGAGACCCAGTACTTC
size: many; J: TRBJ2-3; D: -; V: TRBV5-1; length: 15; CDR3: CASSLDAGGADTQYF; DNA: TGCGCCAGCAGCTTGGATGCCGGAGGCGCAGATACGCAGTATTTT
size: -; J: TRBJ2-7; D: TRBD2; V: TRBV14; length: 15; CDR3: CASSDPGLGSYEQYF; DNA: TGTGCCAGCAGCGACCCGGGACTAGGTTCCTACGAGCAGTACTTC
size: -; J: TRBJ1-4; D: -; V: TRBV18; length: 15; CDR3: CASSPQGGGNEKLFF; DNA: TGTGCCAGCTCACCACAGGGAGGAGGAAATGAAAAACTGTTTTTT
size: many; J: TRBJ1-1; D: -; V: TRBV20-1; length: 8; CDR3: CSATGAFF; DNA: TGCAGTGCTACTGGGGCTTTCTTT
size: -; J: TRBJ2-5; D: -; V: TRBV20-1; length: 11; CDR3: CSALGSQTQYF; DNA: TGCAGTGCTCTGGGTAGCCAGACCCAGTACTTC
size: -; J: TRBJ2-7; D: -; V: TRBV2; length: 15; CDR3: CASSERQVGSYEQYF; DNA: TGTGCCAGCAGTGAACGGCAGGTAGGCTCCTACGAGCAGTACTTC
size: -; J: TRBJ2-5; D: TRBD2; V: TRBV7-6; length: 16; CDR3: CASSFGLAGGQETQYF; DNA: TGTGCCAGCAGCTTCGGACTAGCGGGAGGGCAAGAGACCCAGTACTTC
size: -; J: TRBJ1-1; D: -; V: TRBV5-6; length: 17; CDR3: CASSLLDSPYSNTEAFF; DNA: TGTGCCAGCAGCCTTCTGGATTCCCCCTATTCGAACACTGAAGCTTTCTTT
size: -; J: TRBJ2-7; D: -; V: TRBV6-4; length: 14; CDR3: CASSEAESSYEQYF; DNA: TGTGCCAGCAGTGAAGCGGAGAGCTCCTACGAGCAGTACTTC
size: -; J: TRBJ1-1; D: -; V: TRBV25-1; length: 12; CDR3: CASRTEHTEAFF; DNA: TGTGCCAGCAGGACAGAACACACTGAAGCTTTCTTT
size: -; J: TRBJ1-2; D: -; V: TRBV30; length: 13; CDR3: CAWSVLSGVGYTF; DNA: TGTGCCTGGAGTGTACTTTCAGGGGTTGGCTACACCTTC